Shown below are 16 T cell receptor beta chains from a single sample sequenced in a study of OX40 agonist ivuxolimab in advanced cancers. Clones were read by immunoSEQ multiplex PCR, and TCRdb kept only the in-frame ones, dropping some. The sample has 54,000 or so clones; under 90% are singletons. The sequenced sample was CD4+ or CD8+ T cells sorted from blood, obtained in a trial of the OX40 agonist ivuxolimab. These receptors all come from an adult with an advanced solid tumor such as melanoma, head and neck, liver or kidney cancer.

The V gene is TRBV9, the J gene TRBJ2-1; D might be TRBD2 (6 bases). The germline V gene has CDR1 SGDLS and CDR2 YYNGEE. This CDR3 comprises 15 residues. Trimming removed 0 bases at V and 5 bases at J, with 12 bases between. The CDR3: CASSVAAGPNNEQFF. The CDR3 nucleotides are TGTGCCAGCAGCGTAGCGGCGGGGCCCAACAATGAGCAGTTCTTC.

The chain couples TRBV5-4 to TRBJ1-1; 8 nucleotides agree with TRBD1. CDR1 and CDR2 from the germline V gene are SGHNT and YYREEE (reference sequence). The CDR3 is 15 residues long. Trimming cost V 4 bases and J 5 bases; bases outside gene matches: 10. In DNA, the CDR3 is TGTGCCAGCAGCCAGGCGCAGGGGGCGAGAACTGAAGCTTTCTTT. Its protein is CASSQAQGARTEAFF.

This clone was seen only once. The chain has TRBV10-1 and TRBJ2-1; TRBD2 aligns across 16 bases. The germline V gene encodes CDR1 WNHNN and CDR2 SYGVQD (reference sequence). CDR3 length: 17 amino acids. V was clipped by 5 bases and J by 8 bases; unmatched bases: 9. The CDR3 loop reads CASSSQGLAGGPDEQFF. CDR3 nucleotide sequence: TGCGCCAGCAGTAGTCAGGGACTAGCGGGAGGGCCAGATGAGCAGTTCTTC.

The genes are TRBV28 and TRBJ1-2; no definite D call. In germline, CDR1 is MDHEN, CDR2 SYDVKM. The CDR3 loop spans 12 amino acids. The V gene lost 0 bases and the J gene lost 3 bases, with 2 bases spanning the gap. DNA for the CDR3: TGTGCCAGCAGTTTATGGGACTATGGCTACACCTTC. Its protein product is CASSLWDYGYTF.

This clone occurred once. The chain is built from TRBV7-2 and TRBJ2-4; D not resolved. Between the trimmed V and J ends, which lost 3 bases and 0 bases, there was a span of 15 bases. Germline values: CDR1 SGHTA, CDR2 FQGNSA. The CDR3 runs 17 residues. The DNA for the CDR3 is TGTGCCAGCAGCTTTGTATTTCAGGTCGGAGCCAAAAACATTCAGTACTTC. It is translated as CASSFVFQVGAKNIQYF.

Only one count was recorded for this clone. The DNA for the CDR3 is TGTGCCAGCAGCTTGGTGGGGGGCACCGGGGAGCTGTTTTTT. Residues: CASSLVGGTGELFF. V gene TRBV5-6 combines with J gene TRBJ2-2, with D tentatively TRBD2 (6 bases). Per germline, CDR1 SGHDT and CDR2 YYEEEE. This CDR3 has 14 amino acids. V was cut by 0 bases and J by 4 bases, with 7 bases left in between.

CDR3 coding DNA: TGTGCCAGCAACGGAGGGGTTGGAATTTACAATGAGCAGTTCTTC. Its translation: CASNGGVGIYNEQFF. The gene calls are TRBV6-6 and TRBJ2-1; possibly TRBD2 for D (6 bases). The CDR3 has 15 residues. V gave up 7 bases and J gave up 4 bases, with 17 bases separating them. Germline loops: CDR1 MNHNY, CDR2 SVGAGI (reference sequence).

The chain has TRBV5-1 and TRBJ2-2, with 14 bases aligning to TRBD2. Germline V lookup: CDR1 SGHRS, CDR2 YFSETQ. V lost 3 bases and J lost 7; bases outside the gene matches: 11. This CDR3 has 18 amino acids. DNA of the CDR3: TGCGCCAGCAGCTACGAACTGGGACTAGCGGGAGTGGGCGGGGAGCTGTTTTTT. Its protein is CASSYELGLAGVGGELFF.

This clone was counted a single time. The V gene is TRBV28, the J gene TRBJ2-7; the match to TRBD1 covers 7 bases. The germline V gene has CDR1 MDHEN and CDR2 SYDVKM. V lost 5 bases, J lost 0 bases, and 4 bases stayed unmatched. The CDR3 sequence is 14 residues long. In DNA form, the CDR3 reads TGTGCCAGCAGTCGGGCAGGGGGCTCCTACGAGCAGTACTTC. Translating it yields CASSRAGGSYEQYF.

This clone showed up just once. The gene calls are TRBV10-3 and TRBJ1-1, with TRBD1 identical over 7 bases. The CDR3 runs to 14 residues. With 2 bases clipped from V and 6 bases from J, the junction kept 6 bases outside the gene matches. Germline V gene data show CDR1 as ENHRY and CDR2 as SYGVKD. CDR3 DNA sequence: TGTGCCATCAGTGAGGCGGGACAGCACGCTGAAGCTTTCTTT. This gives the protein CAISEAGQHAEAFF.

The chain recombines TRBV7-9 with TRBJ2-7, with D unresolved. The germline V and J ends were trimmed by 0 bases and 6 bases, with 12 bases remaining between them. This CDR3 is 14 amino acids long. The germline gives CDR1 SEHNR, CDR2 FQNEAQ (reference sequence). In nucleotides, the CDR3 is TGTGCCAGCAGCTTAGCATCCACCCCGCTCGAGCAGTACTTC. Its protein is CASSLASTPLEQYF.

V and J are TRBV28 and TRBJ2-5, with a possible D match to TRBD2 (5 bases). Germline loops: CDR1 MDHEN, CDR2 SYDVKM. The V end lost 3 bases, the J end lost 5 bases, and 19 bases lay between the germline ends. The CDR3 has 16 residues. The CDR3 here is CASSLYTGPAGETQYF. The CDR3 region has the DNA TGTGCCAGCAGTTTGTACACCGGGCCCGCGGGCGAGACCCAGTACTTC.

The chain uses TRBV28 and TRBJ1-2, with TRBD1 as a possible D gene (5 bases). Germline V gene data show CDR1 as MDHEN and CDR2 as SYDVKM. Trimming removed 8 bases at V and 6 bases at J, with 13 bases between. CDR3 length: 12 amino acids. The CDR3 reads CASFWGRDGYTF. The CDR3 bases are TGTGCCAGCTTCTGGGGGAGAGATGGCTACACCTTC.

This clone was counted a single time. The chain is built from TRBV27 and TRBJ1-4; no firm D call. V lost 10 bases to trimming and J lost 5 bases, with 14 bases between them. The CDR3 has 13 amino acids. Germline assignment: CDR1 MNHEY and CDR2 SMNVEV (reference sequence). The CDR3 spells CATRTTENEKLFF. In nucleotides, the CDR3 is TGTGCCACCCGAACCACAGAAAATGAAAAACTGTTTTTT.

The rearrangement uses TRBV5-1 and TRBJ1-2; the match to TRBD1 covers 9 bases. CDR3 length equals 15 residues. Trimming removed 7 bases from V and 4 bases from J; junction bases left unmatched: 11. Germline CDR1 is SGHRS and CDR2 is YFSETQ. This CDR3 is CASRRGTGLTYGYTF. The CDR3 coding sequence is TGCGCCAGCCGTAGGGGGACAGGGCTCACCTATGGCTACACCTTC.

The CDR3 loop is CASSQDDRGYPYEQYF. The CDR3, as DNA: TGTGCCAGCAGCCAAGATGACAGGGGTTACCCCTACGAGCAGTACTTC. The chain carries TRBV14 and TRBJ2-7, with TRBD1 matching 8 bases. The CDR3 covers 16 residues. V was clipped by 0 bases and J by 2 bases; unmatched bases: 6. Germline loops: CDR1 SGHDN, CDR2 FVKESK.